A single sample is the source of the 10 T cell receptor beta chains below, sequenced in a study of shared clonotypes between healthy human individuals. Using immunoSEQ multiplex PCR, the repertoire was profiled, and TCRdb retains in-frame clones only, with some absent. This sample has about 380,000 clones; approximately 97% occur once, and the top ten carry about 0.34%. The sample comprised memory CD8+ T cells sorted from blood. Specified subset: CD45RO+ cells pooled with CCR7-negative TemRA cells. These receptors were collected from a man aged 25-45 years in good health.

The chain uses TRBV19 and TRBJ1-4, with 7 nucleotides matching TRBD1. The CDR3 is 14 residues long. The J segment lost 4 bases and the V segment lost 6 bases, leaving 5 bases of the junction unmatched. Germline CDR1 is LNHDA and CDR2 is SQIVND (reference sequence). The CDR3 sequence: CASSRGTSNEKLFF. CDR3 sequence (DNA): TGTGCCAGTAGCAGGGGGACGAGTAATGAAAAACTGTTTTTT.

This sequence joins TRBV28 and TRBJ2-7; TRBD2 agrees at 8 bases. The junction had 9 bases not matched to a gene; V was cut back by 5 bases and J by 3 bases. Germline V CDR1 and CDR2: MDHEN, SYDVKM. The CDR3 length is 15 residues. CDR3 bases: TGTGCCAGCAGTCAAACCGGGACTAGTCACTACGAGCAGTACTTC. Translating it yields CASSQTGTSHYEQYF.

This chain links TRBV11-2 with TRBJ2-2; 7 nucleotides match TRBD1. With V trimmed by 3 bases and J by 4 bases, 8 bases remained unmatched. The CDR3 covers 16 residues. From germline, CDR1 is SGHAT and CDR2 FQNNGV. CDR3 coding DNA: TGTGCCAGCAGCTTTCGGCAGGGGGTTTTCACCGGGGAGCTGTTTTTT. Translation gives CASSFRQGVFTGELFF.

The J gene is TRBJ2-3, the V gene TRBV29-1; 7 bases are shared with TRBD2. From germline, CDR1 is SQVTM and CDR2 ANQGSEA. V was pared by 4 bases and J by 5 bases, with 3 bases of the junction left unmatched. This CDR3 is built from 12 residues. The CDR3 DNA reads TGCAGCGTTGGGGCGGGAGAAGATACGCAGTATTTT. This encodes CSVGAGEDTQYF.

The sample holds one count of this clone. The chain joins TRBV27 to TRBJ1-1, with a weak D call TRBD1 (5 bases). The CDR3 contains 14 residues. Germline CDR1 reads MNHEY; CDR2 reads SMNVEV (reference sequence). The V and J ends lost 5 bases and 1 base respectively, with 11 bases between them. The CDR3 spells CASSQAGSNTEAFF. In nucleotides, the CDR3 is TGTGCCAGCAGTCAGGCAGGGTCGAACACTGAAGCTTTCTTT.

This clone occurred once. Other nucleotide sequences in the sample specify the same CDR3. CDR3 bases: TGTGCCAGCAGTGTCGTCTACGAGCAGTACTTC. Protein product: CASSVVYEQYF. V and J are TRBV6-1 and TRBJ2-7; no clear D. Trimming cost V 4 bases and J 3 bases, with 4 bases left between them. Germline V gene data show CDR1 as MNHNS and CDR2 as SASEGT. CDR3 length: 11 amino acids.

The DNA for the CDR3 is TGCGCCAGCAGCTTGAGCGGGAGAGACGAGCAGTTCTTC. It translates to CASSLSGRDEQFF. The chain has TRBV5-1 and TRBJ2-1; the match to TRBD2 covers 8 bases. Losses at the gene ends were 1 base for V and 10 bases for J; bases not matched to a gene: 4. This CDR3 region has 13 residues. Germline V CDR1 and CDR2: SGHRS, YFSETQ. Combining the CDR3 with reference TRBV5-1 and TRBJ2-1 gives the whole variable domain KAGVTQTPRYLIKTRGQQVTLSCSPISGHRSVSWYQQTPGQGLQFLFEYFSETQRNKGNFPGRFSGRQFSNSRSEMNVSTLELGDSALYLCASSLSGRDEQFFGPGTRLTVL.

This clone was seen just once. CDR3 residues: CASSSLRKGILIAGAYEQYF. The CDR3 DNA sequence: TGTGCCAGCAGTTCCCTCCGGAAAGGAATATTAATAGCGGGAGCGTACGAGCAGTACTTC. The chain recombines TRBV27 with TRBJ2-7; 9 bases are a match to TRBD2. There are 20 residues in the CDR3. V gave up 4 bases and J gave up 4 bases; unmatched junction bases: 23. Germline CDR1 is MNHEY and CDR2 is SMNVEV (reference sequence).

J is TRBJ2-4 and V is TRBV5-1; a possible D gene is TRBD2 (6 bases). The V end lost 7 bases, the J end lost 4 bases, and 15 bases lay between the germline ends. Per germline, CDR1 SGHRS and CDR2 YFSETQ. The CDR3 contains 14 residues. This chain's CDR3 is CASGSGDPKNIQYF. CDR3 nucleotide sequence: TGCGCCAGCGGGTCGGGAGACCCAAAAAACATTCAGTACTTC.

This rearrangement joins TRBV11-2 to TRBJ1-1; D not certain. V lost 1 base to trimming and J lost 11 bases, with 14 bases between them. The CDR3 loop spans 13 amino acids. Germline values: CDR1 SGHAT, CDR2 FQNNGV. DNA of the CDR3: TGTGCCAGCAGCTTAGTGGCCCTCCCATGGGCTTTCTTT. Amino acid sequence: CASSLVALPWAFF.